These 23 T cell receptor beta chains share one sample of origin, sequenced in a study of ipilimumab plus nivolumab after autologous stem cell transplantation. Only in-frame clones appear in the TCRdb table, and some are missing; sequencing was by immunoSEQ multiplex PCR. The sample consists of some 40,000 clones, around 93% of them appearing once. The sample here was PBMCs, taken in a trial of ipilimumab plus nivolumab as post-transplant consolidation. These receptors originate from a male donor with multiple myeloma.

The chain recombines TRBV5-4 with TRBJ1-2; no reliable D call. This CDR3 region has 12 residues. V was clipped by 4 bases and J by 5 bases, with 9 bases between them. Germline loops: CDR1 SGHNT, CDR2 YYREEE (reference sequence). This CDR3 reads CASSQDRYGYTF. Here the CDR3 DNA reads TGTGCCAGCAGCCAGGATCGTTATGGCTACACCTTC.

A note on this clone: Germline and junction disagree at one end, which may indicate a read error. This sequence joins TRBV7-7 and TRBJ2-5; D gene ambiguous. Germline CDR1 and CDR2: SSHAT and FNYEAQ (reference sequence). The CDR3 has 13 amino acids. CDR3 in DNA: TGTGCTAGCAGCTTAAGGGTACAAGAGACCCAGTACTTC. This sequence encodes CASSLRVQETQYF.

The V and J genes are TRBV27 and TRBJ1-1; D not certain. The CDR3 has 15 residues. Germline-derived CDR1 and CDR2 are MNHEY and SMNVEV (reference sequence). Trimming took off 3 bases at V and 0 bases at J, with 11 bases between the two ends. The CDR3 nucleotides read TGTGCCAGCAGTTTCTCGAAACACATGAACACTGAAGCTTTCTTT. This sequence encodes CASSFSKHMNTEAFF.

V gene TRBV5-1 combines with J gene TRBJ2-7, with a weak D call TRBD1 (6 bases). V lost 5 bases and J lost 0, with 15 bases in between. The V gene's germline CDR1 is SGHRS and CDR2 YFSETQ. This CDR3 is 15 amino acids long. The CDR3 DNA sequence: TGCGCCAGCAGGGATACCGGGACATCCTCCTACGAGCAGTACTTC. As protein: CASRDTGTSSYEQYF. Supplemented by reference TRBV5-1 and TRBJ2-7, the full variable domain reads KAGVTQTPRYLIKTRGQQVTLSCSPISGHRSVSWYQQTPGQGLQFLFEYFSETQRNKGNFPGRFSGRQFSNSRSEMNVSTLELGDSALYLCASRDTGTSSYEQYFGPGTRLTVT.

The chain joins TRBV28 to TRBJ1-4; D might be TRBD1 (5 bases). The CDR3 sequence is 12 residues long. V lost 9 bases to trimming and J lost 10 bases, with 15 bases between them. In germline, CDR1 is MDHEN, CDR2 SYDVKM. CDR3 protein: CASSLLRGKLFF. CDR3 sequence (DNA): TGTGCCAGTTCCCTCTTAAGGGGAAAACTGTTTTTT.

The CDR3 sequence: CASTGLSLEAFF. In DNA form, the CDR3 reads TGTGCCAGCACCGGGCTGTCCCTTGAAGCTTTCTTT. This chain links TRBV2 with TRBJ1-1; no clear D gene. Looked up from germline, CDR1 is SNHLY and CDR2 is FYNNEI. Trimming took 7 bases from V and 7 from J, leaving 13 bases between them. The CDR3 sequence is 12 residues long.

This rearrangement joins TRBV19 to TRBJ2-6; D not resolved. Germline values: CDR1 LNHDA, CDR2 SQIVND (reference sequence). Trimming took 0 bases from V and 0 from J, leaving 9 bases between them. The CDR3 has 17 residues. CDR3 nucleotides: TGTGCCAGTAGTATAGATCTGACACACTCTGGGGCCAACGTCCTGACTTTC. It yields the protein CASSIDLTHSGANVLTF. Using reference TRBV19 and TRBJ2-6 for the parts outside the CDR3, the full variable domain is DGGITQSPKYLFRKEGQNVTLSCEQNLNHDAMYWYRQDPGQGLRLIYYSQIVNDFQKGDIAEGYSVSREKKESFPLTVTSAQKNPTAFYLCASSIDLTHSGANVLTFGAGSRLTVL.

In nucleotides, the CDR3 is TGTGCCAGCAGTCGCAGGTCTCGGGGCACTGAAGCTTTCTTT. Translated, it gives CASSRRSRGTEAFF. V and J are TRBV28 and TRBJ1-1; D gene ambiguous. This CDR3 contains 14 residues. Trimming removed 5 bases from V and 4 bases from J, with 14 bases in between. Germline assignment: CDR1 MDHEN and CDR2 SYDVKM.

The rearrangement links TRBV6-6 to TRBJ2-5, with TRBD1 matching over 8 bases. The J segment lost 5 bases and the V segment lost 0 bases, leaving 5 bases of the junction unmatched. CDR1 is MNHNY, CDR2 SVGAGI, per germline (reference sequence). This CDR3 is built from 15 residues. The CDR3 region has the DNA TGTGCCAGCAGTTACTCTCAGGGGGCGGGGGAGACCCAGTACTTC. Translation: CASSYSQGAGETQYF.

This clone was observed a few times. V is TRBV28 and J is TRBJ2-1; 7 bases match TRBD1. CDR3 size: 14 residues. V trimming: 1 base; J trimming: 8 bases; junction bases outside the gene matches: 5. CDR1 is MDHEN, CDR2 SYDVKM, per germline. The CDR3 here is CASSLSGQWYEQFF. For the CDR3, the DNA is TGTGCCAGCAGTTTATCGGGACAGTGGTATGAGCAGTTCTTC.

This sequence joins TRBV5-1 and TRBJ2-4; 9 bases fit TRBD1. Trimming took 2 bases from V and 6 from J; bases not matched to a gene: 6. Per the germline V gene, CDR1 is SGHRS and CDR2 is YFSETQ. The CDR3 runs 15 residues. As DNA, the CDR3 is TGCGCCAGCAGCTTACAGGGGGCGCAGGGAAACATTCAGTACTTC. It encodes CASSLQGAQGNIQYF.

The chain combines TRBV9 with TRBJ2-5; possibly TRBD2 for D (5 bases). CDR1 SGDLS and CDR2 YYNGEE come from the germline V gene. The CDR3 runs to 16 residues. The V and J ends lost 4 bases and 5 bases respectively, with 21 bases between them. CDR3 sequence reads: CASSPTSSPVDETQYF. The CDR3 coding sequence is TGTGCCAGCAGCCCGACATCTAGCCCGGTGGATGAGACCCAGTACTTC. Filled out from reference TRBV9 and TRBJ2-5, the complete variable domain reads DSGVTQTPKHLITATGQRVTLRCSPRSGDLSVYWYQQSLDQGLQFLIQYYNGEERAKGNILERFSAQQFPDLHSELNLSSLELGDSALYFCASSPTSSPVDETQYFGPGTRLLVL.

V is TRBV23-1 and J is TRBJ1-5; TRBD1 might be the D (6 bases). TRBV23-1 is reported as an ORF; its role is uncertain. CDR3 length: 13 amino acids. V gave up 4 bases and J gave up 6 bases, with 10 bases separating them. CDR3 residues: CASSPPGAQPQHF. CDR3 in DNA: TGCGCCAGCAGTCCCCCAGGGGCTCAGCCCCAGCATTTT.

The rearrangement links TRBV7-3 to TRBJ1-3, with a tentative D call TRBD1 (6 bases). The CDR3 is 15 residues long. Germline values: CDR1 SGHTA, CDR2 FQGTGA. The V and J ends lost 5 bases and 2 bases respectively, with 13 bases between them. CDR3 sequence: CASSEQGIPGNTIYF. The DNA for the CDR3 is TGTGCCAGCAGCGAACAGGGCATACCTGGAAACACCATATATTTT.

The V call is TRBV7-2, the J call TRBJ2-3; no firm D call. CDR1 is SGHTA and CDR2 is FQGNSA in the germline V gene. Trimming stripped 5 bases from V and 5 bases from J, with 11 bases between. The length of the CDR3 is 13 residues. This CDR3 is CASSQPQVDTQYF. DNA of the CDR3: TGTGCCAGCAGCCAGCCGCAAGTAGATACGCAGTATTTT.

The chain joins TRBV6-5 to TRBJ2-5; D is uncertain. V lost 4 bases, J lost 4 bases, and 16 bases lay in between. CDR3 length: 15 amino acids. Per the germline V gene, CDR1 is MNHEY and CDR2 is SVGAGI. For the CDR3, the DNA is TGTGCCAGCAGTTGGTTCGGGTCGGGCGGAGAGACCCAGTACTTC. Amino acids: CASSWFGSGGETQYF.

The chain couples TRBV21-1 to TRBJ2-7; the table's D call TRBD2 went unverified against the DNA. TRBV21-1 has pseudogene status. The length of the CDR3 is 15 residues. CDR3 protein: CASSRTSGFSYEQYF. In DNA form, the CDR3 reads TGTGCCAGCAGCAGGACTAGCGGGTTCTCCTACGAGCAGTACTTC.

This sequence joins TRBV6-5 and TRBJ2-7; perhaps TRBD1 as D (5 bases). V was pared by 0 bases and J by 3 bases, with 12 bases between. The CDR3 covers 15 residues. Germline V lookup: CDR1 MNHEY, CDR2 SVGAGI. DNA for the CDR3: TGTGCCAGCAGTTACTCGCATGGACACAACTACGAGCAGTACTTC. It codes for CASSYSHGHNYEQYF.

This rearrangement joins TRBV5-4 to TRBJ2-1, with D perhaps assigned TRBD1 or TRBD2 (6 bases each). The CDR3 totals 15 residues. Germline V gene data show CDR1 as SGHNT and CDR2 as YYREEE (reference sequence). The ends were cut back, 3 bases at V and 8 bases at J, with 18 bases in the middle. The CDR3 DNA is TGTGCCAGCAGCTCCATGTCCGGGGGCTTGGATGAGCAGTTCTTC. It codes for CASSSMSGGLDEQFF.

The CDR3 DNA reads TGTGCCAGCAGTTTGGGGGGATGGGACACTGAAGCTTTCTTT. This gives the protein CASSLGGWDTEAFF. The chain couples TRBV28 to TRBJ1-1, with D possibly matching TRBD1 (5 bases). CDR3 length: 14 amino acids. Trimming removed 3 bases at V and 3 bases at J, with 11 bases between. Germline CDR1 is MDHEN and CDR2 is SYDVKM.

The CDR3 DNA reads as TGCGCCAGCACTGCCGGGACACAGCCTTACAATGAGCAGTTCTTC. Its protein is CASTAGTQPYNEQFF. V usage is TRBV10-1 and J usage is TRBJ2-1, with TRBD1 as a possible D gene (6 bases). V was shortened by 7 bases and J by 4 bases, with 17 bases between the two germline ends. CDR3 length: 15 residues. CDR1 is WNHNN, CDR2 SYGVQD, per germline (reference sequence).

The chain carries TRBV5-1 and TRBJ2-7; D not resolved. This CDR3 spans 13 amino acids. The germline gives CDR1 SGHRS, CDR2 YFSETQ. The V end was cut by 4 bases, the J end by 2 bases, with 10 bases between. The CDR3 sequence: CASSRTAAYEQYF. The DNA for the CDR3 is TGCGCCAGCAGCAGGACGGCAGCCTACGAGCAGTACTTC.

This clone was seen a single time. The genes are TRBV5-1 and TRBJ2-5; 7 nucleotides match TRBD2. The V and J ends lost 0 bases and 4 bases, in that order; junction bases with no gene match: 9. This CDR3 spans 16 amino acids. Germline CDR1 is SGHRS and CDR2 is YFSETQ. CDR3 DNA sequence: TGCGCCAGCAGCTTGGGTTCCGCGGGAGTTGGAGAGACCCAGTACTTC. Residues: CASSLGSAGVGETQYF. Full variable domain (missing parts from reference TRBV5-1 and TRBJ2-5): KAGVTQTPRYLIKTRGQQVTLSCSPISGHRSVSWYQQTPGQGLQFLFEYFSETQRNKGNFPGRFSGRQFSNSRSEMNVSTLELGDSALYLCASSLGSAGVGETQYFGPGTRLLVL.